This T cell receptor (beta chain) was retrieved from a study of T-cell reconstitution after alpha-beta-depleted transplantation in children (dated by TCRdb to 2016 to 2017). Background on the whole study: The study quantitatively tracked T-cell immune reconstitution after TCRalphabeta/CD19-depleted allogeneic hematopoietic cell transplantation in children using TCR repertoire profiling.

The receptor library was made with PCR. The sequencer listed for this sample is Illumina HiSeq 2500. Molecular barcoding was employed in the preparation of TCR libraries, with unique molecular identifiers being used to normalize TCRbeta repertoire quantification. Using fastp at Q25 and MiXCR, TCRdb reprocessed the public reads and kept productive beta chains. Rows are combined by CDR3 protein, so each entry shows the most common genes and DNA. The table for this sample lists roughly 100,000 distinct CDR3 sequences; about 8% of them were counted only once. The biggest ten clones account for roughly 7% of the sample. For CDR1 and CDR2, the germline V gene (reference sequence) lists LGHDT and YNNKEL. The junction shows trimming of 4 bases on V and 7 bases on J, and the gene matches do not reach 18 bases of it. From cysteine to phenylalanine, the CDR3 is 19 amino acids long. The kept DNA is CDR3 alone, 57 bases in frame from the first base.

Concerning this clonotype: Its antigen is not yet known. No base quality information exists; no much larger clone differs at one position.

The sequence came from a human donor who donated a stem cell graft to a child with congenital amegakaryocytic thrombocytopenia. The sequencing here drew on PBMCs from the stem cell graft donor, taken from the stem cell graft. This chain is built from TRBV3-1 and TRBJ2-7; 14 middle bases align to TRBD2. CDR3 region: CASSRGTSGSAQVRGEQYF. The sequence in DNA is TGTGCCAGCAGCCGAGGGACTAGCGGGAGCGCCCAAGTTCGAGGAGAGCAGTACTTC.